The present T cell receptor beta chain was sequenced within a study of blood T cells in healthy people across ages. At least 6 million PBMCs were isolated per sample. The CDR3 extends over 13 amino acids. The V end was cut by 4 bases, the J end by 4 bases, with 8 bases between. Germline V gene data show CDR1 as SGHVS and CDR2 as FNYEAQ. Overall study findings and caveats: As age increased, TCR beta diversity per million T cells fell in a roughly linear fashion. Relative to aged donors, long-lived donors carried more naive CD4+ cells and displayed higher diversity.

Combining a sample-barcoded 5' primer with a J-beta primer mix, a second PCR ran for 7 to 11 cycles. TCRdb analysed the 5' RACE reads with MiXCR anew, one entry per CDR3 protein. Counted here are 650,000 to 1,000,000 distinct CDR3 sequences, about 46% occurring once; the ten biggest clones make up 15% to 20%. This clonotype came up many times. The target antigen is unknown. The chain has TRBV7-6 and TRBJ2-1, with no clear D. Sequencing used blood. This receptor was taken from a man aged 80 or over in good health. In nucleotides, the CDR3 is TGTGCCAGCAGCTCCTCTCGATACAATGAGCAGTTCTTC. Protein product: CASSSSRYNEQFF.